This T cell receptor beta chain was sequenced in a study of blood T cell repertoires in COVID-19. Germline trimming cut 5 bases from V and 6 bases from J; bases unmatched to any gene: 6. This CDR3 comprises 13 residues. Germline values: CDR1 SEHNR, CDR2 FQNEAQ (reference sequence). Clones were sequenced by immunoSEQ multiplex PCR, and TCRdb holds only the in-frame ones, with some missing. This table holds about 240,000 clones, 70% to 90% found once. The source material was peripheral blood. The TCR sequence derives from a woman aged 65 to 85 with active or convalescent COVID-19. The chain couples TRBV7-9 to TRBJ2-7; 8 bases align to TRBD2. CDR3 in DNA: TGTGCCAGCAGCAACACGGGGGGGCGCGAGCAGTACTTC. Amino acids: CASSNTGGREQYF.